The entry that follows covers one TCR beta chain sequence. Its antigen is as yet unknown. Primed by a sample-barcoded 5' primer and a J-beta primer mix, a second PCR proceeded for 7 to 11 cycles. TCRdb fed the 5' RACE reads into MiXCR, producing one record per CDR3 protein. This table holds 1.5 million to 2 million distinct CDR3 sequences, around half found once. V was clipped by 5 bases and J by 5 bases; unmatched bases: 4. Germline-derived CDR1 and CDR2 are MNHEY and SMNVEV (reference sequence). This CDR3 region has 15 residues. These data belong to a study of blood T cells in healthy people across ages. Study-level findings and limits: Aged donors had fewer naive CD4+ cells and lower diversity than long-lived donors. Age advanced and TCR beta diversity per million T cells fell, roughly linearly.

Healthy individuals of Caucasian origin from Russia, aged about 6 to 100, served as donors. This sequence joins TRBV27 and TRBJ2-2; 11 nucleotides agree with TRBD1. The sequence was collected from a woman between 40 and 55 years old in good health. Input material: blood. CDR3 sequence: CASSRTGGYTGELFF. Written as DNA, the CDR3 is TGTGCCAGCAGTCGGACAGGGGGCTATACCGGGGAGCTGTTTTTT.